The entry that follows covers one T cell receptor (beta chain) sequence. This entry is derived from a study of tumour-infiltrating T cells in Burkitt lymphoma. In the study overall: Overall and progression-free survival were predicted by productive clonality.

The V and J ends lost 2 bases and 0 bases respectively, with 13 bases between them. The germline V gene encodes CDR1 LGHNA and CDR2 YNFKEQ. The CDR3 runs 16 residues. Here immunoSEQ multiplex PCR was the method, and the copy in TCRdb shows in-frame clones only, minus some. This sample yields 43,000 or so clones, of which roughly 30% are seen a single time; around 3% belongs to the top ten. The sequence was obtained from a human donor with Burkitt lymphoma. Specimen: tumor tissue. This chain uses TRBV4-2 with TRBJ1-1, with a tentative D call TRBD1 (5 bases). The CDR3 DNA sequence: TGTGCCAGCAGCCAAAAACCGGGGGGTTTGAACACTGAAGCTTTCTTT. This sequence encodes CASSQKPGGLNTEAFF.